One TCR beta chain is described in this entry. The sample belongs to a study of blood T cell repertoires in COVID-19. Across the whole study: From the United States, Italy and Spain came samples of acute and convalescent COVID-19. Sample material is recorded as cDNA or gDNA derived from T cells, B-cell-depleted T cells, or PBMCs.

The CDR3 consists of 13 residues. V was trimmed by 3 bases and J by 4 bases, leaving 10 bases between them. Germline V gene lookup returns CDR1 SGHNT and CDR2 YYREEE (reference sequence). Authors' analysis steps: By means of reference gene primer amplification, nucleated cell counts were estimated. Some clones are missing from TCRdb's copy, which holds only in-frame ones; the method was immunoSEQ multiplex PCR. That table furnishes V, J and clone size, whereas the DNA furnished D and trimming. The sample carries about 220,000 clones, around 84% recorded once. The sequence came from a human donor in a cohort sampled during active COVID-19. This chain links TRBV5-4 with TRBJ2-5; no clear D gene. The sample comprised peripheral blood. The CDR3: CASSSRVLETQYF. The CDR3 DNA reads as TGTGCCAGCAGCTCCCGGGTGTTAGAGACCCAGTACTTC. The full variable domain, its missing parts supplied by reference TRBV5-4 and TRBJ2-5, is ETGVTQSPTHLIKTRGQQVTLRCSSQSGHNTVSWYQQALGQGPQFIFQYYREEENGRGNFPPRFSGLQFPNYSSELNVNALELDDSALYLCASSSRVLETQYFGPGTRLLVL.